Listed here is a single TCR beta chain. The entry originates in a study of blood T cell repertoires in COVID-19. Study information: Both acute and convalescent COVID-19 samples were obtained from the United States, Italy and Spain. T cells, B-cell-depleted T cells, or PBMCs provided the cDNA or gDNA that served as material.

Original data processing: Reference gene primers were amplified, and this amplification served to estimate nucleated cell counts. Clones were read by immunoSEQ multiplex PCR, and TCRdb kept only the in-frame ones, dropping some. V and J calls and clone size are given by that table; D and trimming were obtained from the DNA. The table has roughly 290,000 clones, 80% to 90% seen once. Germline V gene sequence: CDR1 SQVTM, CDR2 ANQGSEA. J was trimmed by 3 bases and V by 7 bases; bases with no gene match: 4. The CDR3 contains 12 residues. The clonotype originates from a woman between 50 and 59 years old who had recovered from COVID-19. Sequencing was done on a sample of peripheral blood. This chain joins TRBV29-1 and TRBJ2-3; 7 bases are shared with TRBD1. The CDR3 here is CSGRTGTDTQYF. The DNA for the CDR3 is TGCAGCGGACGGACAGGAACAGATACGCAGTATTTT.